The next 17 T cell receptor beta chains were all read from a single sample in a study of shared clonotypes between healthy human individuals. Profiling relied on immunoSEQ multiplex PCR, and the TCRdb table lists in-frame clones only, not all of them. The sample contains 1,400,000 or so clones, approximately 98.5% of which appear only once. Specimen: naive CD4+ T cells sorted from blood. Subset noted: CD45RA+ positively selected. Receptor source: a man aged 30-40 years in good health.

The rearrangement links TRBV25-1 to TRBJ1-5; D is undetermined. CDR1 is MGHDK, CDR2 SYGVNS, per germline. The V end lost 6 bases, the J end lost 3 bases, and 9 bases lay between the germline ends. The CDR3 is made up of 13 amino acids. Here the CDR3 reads CASSGPDNQPQHF. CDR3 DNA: TGTGCCAGCAGCGGACCAGACAATCAGCCCCAGCATTTT. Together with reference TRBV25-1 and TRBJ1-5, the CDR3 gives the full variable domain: EADIYQTPRYLVIGTGKKITLECSQTMGHDKMYWYQQDPGMELHLIHYSYGVNSTEKGDLSSESTVSRIRTEHFPLTLESARPSHTSQYLCASSGPDNQPQHFGDGTRLSIL.

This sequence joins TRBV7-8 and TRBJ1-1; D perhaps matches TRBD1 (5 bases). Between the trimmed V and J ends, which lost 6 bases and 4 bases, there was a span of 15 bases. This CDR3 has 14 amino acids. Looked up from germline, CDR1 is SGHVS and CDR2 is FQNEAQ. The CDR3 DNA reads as TGTGCCAGCAGTCGGGACGTGAAGCGCACTGAAGCTTTCTTT. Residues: CASSRDVKRTEAFF.

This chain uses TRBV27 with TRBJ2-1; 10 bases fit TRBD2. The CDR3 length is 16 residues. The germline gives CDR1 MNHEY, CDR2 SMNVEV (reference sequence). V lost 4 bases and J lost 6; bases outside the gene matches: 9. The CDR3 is CASSSNLAGVSNEQFF. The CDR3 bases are TGTGCCAGCAGTTCAAATCTAGCGGGAGTCTCCAATGAGCAGTTCTTC.

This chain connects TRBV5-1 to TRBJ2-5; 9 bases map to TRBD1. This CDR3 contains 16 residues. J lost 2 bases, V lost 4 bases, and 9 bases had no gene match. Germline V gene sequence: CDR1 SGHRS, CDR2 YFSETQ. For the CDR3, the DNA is TGCGCCAGCAGCCCGTTGGGGACAGGGCGGCAAGAGACCCAGTACTTC. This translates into CASSPLGTGRQETQYF.

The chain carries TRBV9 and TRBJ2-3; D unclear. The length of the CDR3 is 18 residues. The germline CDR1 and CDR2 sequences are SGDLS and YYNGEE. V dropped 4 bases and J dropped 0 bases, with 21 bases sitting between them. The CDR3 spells CASSHPSYRETSTDTQYF. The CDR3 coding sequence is TGTGCCAGCAGCCACCCCTCGTATAGAGAGACTAGCACAGATACGCAGTATTTT.

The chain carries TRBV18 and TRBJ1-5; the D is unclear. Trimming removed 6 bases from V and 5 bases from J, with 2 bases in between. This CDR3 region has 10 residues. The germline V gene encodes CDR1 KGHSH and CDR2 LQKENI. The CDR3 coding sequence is TGTGCCAGCTCCGATCAGCCCCAGCATTTT. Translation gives CASSDQPQHF.

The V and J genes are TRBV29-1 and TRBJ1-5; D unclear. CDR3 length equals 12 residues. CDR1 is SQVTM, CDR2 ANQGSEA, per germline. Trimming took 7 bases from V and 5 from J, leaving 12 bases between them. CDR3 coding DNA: TGCAGCGCAAAAGAGGGAGATCAGCCCCAGCATTTT. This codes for CSAKEGDQPQHF.

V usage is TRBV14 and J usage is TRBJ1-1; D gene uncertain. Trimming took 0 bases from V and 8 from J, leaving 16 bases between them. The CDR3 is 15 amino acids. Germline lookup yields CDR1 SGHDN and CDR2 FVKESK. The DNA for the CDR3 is TGTGCCAGCAGCCAAGATCCAATTCCGACGGGAGAAGCTTTCTTT. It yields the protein CASSQDPIPTGEAFF. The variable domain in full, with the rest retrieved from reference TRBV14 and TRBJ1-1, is EAGVTQFPSHSVIEKGQTVTLRCDPISGHDNLYWYRRVMGKEIKFLLHFVKESKQDESGMPNNRFLAERTGGTYSTLKVQPAELEDSGVYFCASSQDPIPTGEAFFGQGTRLTVV.

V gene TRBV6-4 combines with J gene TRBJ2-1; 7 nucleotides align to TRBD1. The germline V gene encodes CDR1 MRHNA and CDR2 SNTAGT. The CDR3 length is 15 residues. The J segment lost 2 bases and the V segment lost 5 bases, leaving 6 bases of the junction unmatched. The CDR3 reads CASSLGTDAYNEQFF. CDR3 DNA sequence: TGTGCCAGCAGTTTAGGGACAGATGCCTACAATGAGCAGTTCTTC.

CDR3 in amino acids: CASSSWGSNRASSYNEQFF. In DNA form, the CDR3 reads TGTGCCAGCAGTTCTTGGGGGTCGAACAGGGCGAGCTCCTACAATGAGCAGTTCTTC. V gene TRBV28 combines with J gene TRBJ2-1; a possible D gene is TRBD1 (6 bases). This CDR3 comprises 19 residues. Germline loops: CDR1 MDHEN, CDR2 SYDVKM. The V and J ends lost 4 bases and 0 bases respectively, with 22 bases between them.

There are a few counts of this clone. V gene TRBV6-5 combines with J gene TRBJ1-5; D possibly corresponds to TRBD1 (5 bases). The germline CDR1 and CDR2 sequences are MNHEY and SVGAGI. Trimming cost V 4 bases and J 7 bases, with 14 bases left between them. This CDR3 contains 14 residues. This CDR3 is CASSSTGFYQPQHF. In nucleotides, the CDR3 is TGTGCCAGCAGTTCTACAGGTTTCTACCAGCCCCAGCATTTT.

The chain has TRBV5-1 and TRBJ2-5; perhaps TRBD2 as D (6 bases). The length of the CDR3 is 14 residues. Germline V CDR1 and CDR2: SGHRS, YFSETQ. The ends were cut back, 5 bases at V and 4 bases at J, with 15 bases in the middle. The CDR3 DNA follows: TGCGCCAGCAGAAGGGAGGCCGGGAGAGAGACCCAGTACTTC. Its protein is CASRREAGRETQYF.

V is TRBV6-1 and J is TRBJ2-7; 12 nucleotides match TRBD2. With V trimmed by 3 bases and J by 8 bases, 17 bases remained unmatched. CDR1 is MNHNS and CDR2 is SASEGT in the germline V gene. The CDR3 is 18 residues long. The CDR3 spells CASSDGTSGSLILRKQYF. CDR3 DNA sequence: TGTGCCAGCAGTGATGGGACTAGCGGGTCACTTATCCTACGGAAGCAGTACTTC.

CDR3 loop: CASTRLAGVYNEQFF. The DNA of the CDR3 is TGTGCCAGCACCCGACTAGCGGGAGTCTACAATGAGCAGTTCTTC. The V and J genes are TRBV9 and TRBJ2-1, with 12 nucleotides matching TRBD2. The CDR3 runs to 15 residues. V lost 6 bases to trimming and J lost 3 bases; unmatched junction nucleotides: 4. The germline CDR1 and CDR2 sequences are SGDLS and YYNGEE. Full variable domain (rest looked up from reference TRBV9 and TRBJ2-1): DSGVTQTPKHLITATGQRVTLRCSPRSGDLSVYWYQQSLDQGLQFLIQYYNGEERAKGNILERFSAQQFPDLHSELNLSSLELGDSALYFCASTRLAGVYNEQFFGPGTRLTVL.

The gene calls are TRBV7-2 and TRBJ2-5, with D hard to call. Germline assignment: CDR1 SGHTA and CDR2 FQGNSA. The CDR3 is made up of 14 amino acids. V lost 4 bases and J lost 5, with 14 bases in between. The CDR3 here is CASSSNTVGETQYF. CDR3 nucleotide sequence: TGTGCCAGCAGCTCCAACACGGTCGGGGAGACCCAGTACTTC.

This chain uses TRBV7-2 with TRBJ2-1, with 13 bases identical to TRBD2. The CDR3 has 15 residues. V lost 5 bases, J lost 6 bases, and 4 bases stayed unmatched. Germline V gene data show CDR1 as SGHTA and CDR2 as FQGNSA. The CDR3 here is CASSKGLAGSNEQFF. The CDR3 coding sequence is TGTGCCAGCAGCAAGGGACTAGCGGGATCCAATGAGCAGTTCTTC.

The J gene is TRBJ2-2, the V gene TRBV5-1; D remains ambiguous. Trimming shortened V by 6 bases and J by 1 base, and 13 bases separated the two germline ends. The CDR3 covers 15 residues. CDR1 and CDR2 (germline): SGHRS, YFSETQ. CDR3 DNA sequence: TGCGCCAGCAAGTGGAGTGGGGTGAACACCGGGGAGCTGTTTTTT. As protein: CASKWSGVNTGELFF.